Reported below is one T cell receptor beta chain. The data belong to a study of OX40 agonist ivuxolimab in advanced cancers. The ends lost 3 bases at V and 6 bases at J; junction bases unmatched: 5. This CDR3 comprises 14 residues. From germline, CDR1 is SGHAT and CDR2 FQNNGV. Excluded were patients having autoimmune disease history or systemic immunosuppression. Profiling relied on immunoSEQ multiplex PCR, and the TCRdb table lists in-frame clones only, not all of them. The top ten hold approximately 1.5% of the sample, which has more than 85,000 clones, about 79% seen once. The rearrangement links TRBV11-2 to TRBJ2-1; the match to TRBD2 covers 7 bases. The sequence was collected from an adult with an advanced solid tumor such as melanoma, head and neck, liver or kidney cancer. Sequences were derived from CD4+ or CD8+ T cells sorted from blood, sampled in a trial of the OX40 agonist ivuxolimab. CDR3 in amino acids: CASSLKRDPNEQFF. The CDR3 DNA is TGTGCCAGCAGCTTGAAGCGGGACCCCAATGAGCAGTTCTTC.